One TCR beta chain is described in this entry. Antigen unknown. Stated treatment: oral pan-JAK inhibitor, 5-10 mg twice daily. Collected material from alopecia areata patients comprised lesional scalp punch biopsies and peripheral blood. Sorting of PBMCs yielded the CD4+ and CD8+ T cells. Following extraction, RNA underwent reverse transcription to cDNA, which served as the sequencing template. Measured with immunoSEQ multiplex PCR; TCRdb has only the in-frame clones, and not every one. The sample includes about 190,000 clones, 60% of them seen just once. V lost 0 bases and J 6 bases, leaving 9 bases between the germline ends. The germline gives CDR1 SGHRS, CDR2 YFSETQ. CDR3 length equals 13 residues. The data belong to a study of CD8+ T cells in alopecia areata. About the study: Treated patients swallowed 5 to 10 mg of oral tofacitinib twice daily. Study observations and caveats: Normal scalp had lower clonality than lesional scalp, with alopecia totalis/universalis lesions showing this most strongly.

The sample was CD4+ T cells sorted from blood, taken at week 24, from a patient treated with tofacitinib. This receptor was taken from a human donor with alopecia areata. The genes are TRBV5-1 and TRBJ1-2; D not resolved. The CDR3 reads CASSLGEKDGYTF. CDR3 DNA: TGCGCCAGCAGCTTGGGTGAGAAGGATGGCTACACCTTC.